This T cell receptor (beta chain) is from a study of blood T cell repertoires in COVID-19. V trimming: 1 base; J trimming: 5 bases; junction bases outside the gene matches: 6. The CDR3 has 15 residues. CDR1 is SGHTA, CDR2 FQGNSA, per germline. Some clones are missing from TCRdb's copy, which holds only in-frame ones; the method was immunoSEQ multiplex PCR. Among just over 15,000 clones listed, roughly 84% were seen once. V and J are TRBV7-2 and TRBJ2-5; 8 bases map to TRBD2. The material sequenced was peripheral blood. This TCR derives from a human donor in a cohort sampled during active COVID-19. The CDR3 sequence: CASSLGAGEWETQYF. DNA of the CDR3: TGTGCCAGCAGCTTAGGAGCGGGAGAGTGGGAGACCCAGTACTTC. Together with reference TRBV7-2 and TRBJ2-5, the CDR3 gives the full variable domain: GAGVSQSPSNKVTEKGKDVELRCDPISGHTALYWYRQSLGQGLEFLIYFQGNSAPDKSGLPSDRFSAERTGGSVSTLTIQRTQQEDSAVYLCASSLGAGEWETQYFGPGTRLLVL.